This T cell receptor (beta chain) was obtained from a study of memory CD4+ T cells and cytomegalovirus serostatus. Overall study findings and caveats: Repertoires predicted CMV serostatus with median bootstrapped AUC of around 0.96. CD4+ memory repertoires contained 67 of 164 reported CMV TCRbeta sequences.

The sort gate was single viable CD3+CD4+CD8-CD45RO+ cells for memory CD4+ T cells. Comments on this clone: No antigen is known for it.

In the original analysis: Out-of-frame sequences were removed, leaving 2,000,000 or so distinct TCRbeta sequences. Some clones are missing from TCRdb's copy, which holds only in-frame ones; the method was immunoSEQ multiplex PCR. That table furnishes V, J and clone size, whereas the DNA furnished D and trimming. This table has tens of thousands of clones, more than 65% appearing once. The TCR sequence derives from an adult in good health and CMV-seronegative. Some clones in this sample may be carry-over from other donors' samples. Sequenced sample: memory CD4+ T cells from blood.

CDR3 protein: CASTPPVGNSGTQYF. The CDR3 nucleotides read TGTGCCAGCACCCCCCCAGTGGGTAATTCCGGGACCCAGTACTTC. This chain connects TRBV2 to TRBJ2-5; D is unclear. V was cut by 7 bases and J by 7 bases, with 22 bases left in between. The CDR3 is 15 residues long. The V gene's germline CDR1 is SNHLY and CDR2 FYNNEI.